The 14 T cell receptor beta chains presented below share a single source sample, sequenced in a study of T cells in women clearing cervical HPV infection. Generated by immunoSEQ multiplex PCR, the TCRdb table keeps only in-frame clones and is missing some. Recorded for this sample: 25,000 to 30,000 clones. Material for sequencing was blood buffy coat. All receptors derive from a woman aged 18 to 69 with a cervical HPV16 infection that either progressed to CIN3+ or cleared (not recorded which).

On this clone itself: One end of the junction is discordant with germline, which a read error may explain. The read ends 3 residues shy of where the CDR3 ends; the end is completed using the germline J gene. The chain is built from TRBV4-2 and TRBJ2-3, with 7 bases that match TRBD2. The CDR3 is 18 amino acids. Germline loops: CDR1 LGHNA, CDR2 YNFKEQ. The CDR3 bases that were read are TGCGCCAGCAGCCAAGTGGATGGCTCGGCGGGAGTCCCAGATACG. Its protein is CASSQVDGSAGVPDT. The CDR3, in full, reads CASSQVDGSAGVPDTQYF.

As to this clone: The read halts 3 residues ahead of the CDR3 end, with the missing end drawn from the germline J gene. Other DNA sequences in this sample translate to the same CDR3. The V gene is TRBV11-2, the J gene TRBJ2-3; 10 positions match TRBD2. The germline V gene encodes CDR1 SGHAT and CDR2 FQNNGV. After removal of 5 bases from V and 3 bases from J, the junction contained 5 bases not matched to a gene. The CDR3 is 15 residues long. The sequenced CDR3 bases are TGTGCCAGCAGCCTTAGCGGGGGGAGTACAGATACG. Its protein is CASSLSGGSTDT. The entire CDR3 is CASSLSGGSTDTQYF.

In regard to this clone: The CDR3 goes on 3 residues after the read ends, and that part is filled in from the germline J gene. This chain links TRBV20-1 with TRBJ2-3; TRBD2 matches 8 bases. The CDR3 runs to 13 residues. The germline CDR1 and CDR2 sequences are DFQATT and SNEGSKA (reference sequence). V shed 6 bases and J 1 base; nucleotides not matched to a gene: 3. The CDR3 protein is CSAVGGGTDTQYF. Partial CDR3 DNA: TGCAGTGCCGTCGGGGGGGGCACAGATACG.

Comment on this clone: The read falls 3 residues short of the CDR3 end, and the missing part is taken from the germline J gene. This chain connects TRBV5-5 to TRBJ2-3; D unclear. Germline CDR1 and CDR2: SGHKS and YYEKEE (reference sequence). Trimming took 3 bases from V and 2 from J, leaving 7 bases between them. There are 13 residues in the CDR3. Partial CDR3 DNA: TGTGCCAGCAGCTCGGTAGCCACAGATACG. Translating gives CASSSVATDT. The full CDR3 sequence reads CASSSVATDTQYF.

As for this clone: Read sequence stops 3 residues before the CDR3 end, and the germline J gene provides the missing end. The chain has TRBV20-1 and TRBJ1-4; D may be TRBD1 (6 bases). Germline loops: CDR1 DFQATT, CDR2 SNEGSKA (reference sequence). The CDR3 runs 14 residues. The CDR3 here is CSARVQGSNSPLFF. Partial CDR3 DNA: TGCAGTGCTAGAGTACAGGGTTCTAATTCACCA.

Note on this clone: Other DNA sequences in the sample encode the same CDR3. CDR3 sequence reads: CSARVGAYEQYF. CDR3 bases read: TGCAGTGCTAGGGTCGGGGCCTACGAG. The chain carries TRBV20-1 and TRBJ2-7, with D possibly being TRBD2 (5 bases). The read is 3 residues too short to cover the CDR3 end, so that end is filled in from the germline J gene. The CDR3 extends over 12 amino acids. Germline values: CDR1 DFQATT, CDR2 SNEGSKA (reference sequence). V lost 3 bases, J lost 2 bases, and 8 bases lay in between.

As for this clone: The read ends 3 residues before the CDR3 terminus; that terminus is restored from the germline J gene. The chain joins TRBV29-1 to TRBJ2-5; D unresolved. The V gene lost 1 base and the J gene lost 7 bases, with 13 bases spanning the gap. CDR1 is SQVTM and CDR2 is ANQGSEA in the germline V gene. The CDR3 has 13 amino acids. CDR3 DNA, as far as it was read: TGCAGCGTTGAAGTAGTGGAGTCGGGGACC. This encodes CSVEVVESGT. The entire CDR3 is CSVEVVESGTQYF.

The chain's CDR3 is CAGSDPRGNQPQHF. CDR3 DNA, as far as it was read: TGTGCCGGATCAGACCCCAGGGGCAATCAGCCC. The chain employs TRBV19 and TRBJ1-5; possible D gene TRBD1, 5 bases. The CDR3 goes on 3 residues after the read ends, and that part is filled in from the germline J gene. The CDR3 sequence is 14 residues long. Trimming removed 11 bases at V and 2 bases at J, with 16 bases between. Germline V gene lookup returns CDR1 LNHDA and CDR2 SQIVND (reference sequence).

To note about this clone: The sequenced fragment ends 3 residues before the CDR3 boundary, so the rest is inferred from the germline J gene. The chain links TRBV6-2 or TRBV6-3 to TRBJ1-2; D perhaps matches TRBD1 (5 bases). Per the germline V gene, CDR1 is MNHEY and CDR2 is SVGEGT. CDR3 size: 16 residues. The CDR3 bases that were read are TGTGCCAGCAGATCCGTAGGGACTACCGACCCCTACGAC. Its translation: CASRSVGTTDPYD. The whole CDR3 reads CASRSVGTTDPYDYTF.

Details on this clone: Sequencing ends 3 residues short of the CDR3 end; the germline J gene provides the rest. The rearrangement joins TRBV7-2 to TRBJ2-5; no definite D call. This CDR3 is built from 15 residues. Trimming cost V 6 bases and J 0 bases, with 14 bases left between them. Germline V gene sequence: CDR1 SGHTA, CDR2 FQGNSA. The CDR3 sequence: CASSTPWANQETQYF. The sequenced part of the CDR3 DNA is TGTGCCAGCAGTACCCCGTGGGCCAACCAAGAGACC.

Comments on this clone: Read sequence stops 3 residues before the CDR3 end, and the germline J gene provides the missing end. V and J are TRBV20-1 and TRBJ1-1; 7 bases align to TRBD1. V shed 0 bases, J shed 1 base, and the junction held 2 bases outside the gene matches. Per the germline V gene, CDR1 is DFQATT and CDR2 is SNEGSKA (reference sequence). CDR3 length equals 14 residues. CDR3 DNA, as far as it was read: TGCAGTGCTAGAGACGGGACAGAGAACACTGAA. This sequence encodes CSARDGTENTE. The CDR3 reads in full as CSARDGTENTEAFF.

With regard to this clone: The observed sequence ends 3 residues before the CDR3 terminus, with the missing tail filled in from the germline J gene. The V gene is TRBV19, the J gene TRBJ2-2; D possibly corresponds to TRBD2 (5 bases). CDR3 length equals 16 residues. From germline, CDR1 is LNHDA and CDR2 SQIVND (reference sequence). V lost 4 bases to trimming and J lost 7 bases, with 19 bases between them. The CDR3 protein is CASSTGSGFVFGELFF. The DNA read from the CDR3 is TGTGCCAGTAGTACGGGGTCAGGCTTCGTGTTCGGGGAG.

As regards this clone: The read comes to an end 3 residues before the CDR3 does, leaving the germline J gene to fill in the end. The chain couples TRBV2 to TRBJ2-7; a possible D gene is TRBD2 (6 bases). Per the germline V gene, CDR1 is SNHLY and CDR2 is FYNNEI. V shed 7 bases and J shed 3 bases, with 10 bases lying between them. This CDR3 spans 12 amino acids. The covered CDR3 bases are TGTGCCAGCAAGGAGACTAGCTACGAG. It translates to CASKETSYE. Given in full, the CDR3 is CASKETSYEQYF.

A remark on this clone: The observed sequence ends 3 residues before the CDR3 terminus, with the missing tail filled in from the germline J gene. The chain couples TRBV7-9 to TRBJ2-2, with TRBD1 matching over 11 bases. V was pared by 3 bases and J by 6 bases, with 3 bases of the junction left unmatched. CDR1 SEHNR and CDR2 FQNEAQ come from the germline V gene (reference sequence). The CDR3 is 15 residues long. The covered CDR3 bases are TGTGCCAGCAGCTTGCGGGGACAGGGGGCCGGGGAG. Its translation: CASSLRGQGAGE. The CDR3 as a whole reads CASSLRGQGAGELFF.